These 18 T cell receptor beta chains were sequenced from one sample in a study of T cell responses to AZD1222 COVID-19 vaccine. Sequencing used immunoSEQ multiplex PCR; TCRdb keeps in-frame clones, though not all of them. This sample carries about 130,000 clones, 70% to 90% of them seen once, and the ten largest clones take around 1.5%. Sequences were derived from peripheral blood, sampled on day 0 of AZD1222 vaccination. These TCRs come from an adult in good health.

This clone was observed once. This chain uses TRBV5-6 with TRBJ1-4; D perhaps matches TRBD1 (6 bases). Germline loops: CDR1 SGHDT, CDR2 YYEEEE. Trimming took 2 bases from V and 4 from J, leaving 18 bases between them. This CDR3 has 17 amino acids. The CDR3, as DNA: TGTGCCAGCAGCTTAGGTCAGCGAAGGGGGTTTAATGAAAAACTGTTTTTT. Translated: CASSLGQRRGFNEKLFF.

This chain links TRBV28 with TRBJ2-2; D possibly corresponds to TRBD1 (6 bases). The CDR3 spans 18 residues. Germline V gene lookup returns CDR1 MDHEN and CDR2 SYDVKM. The V end lost 3 bases, the J end lost 2 bases, and 19 bases lay between the germline ends. CDR3: CASSFRTVGTFNTGELFF. The CDR3, as DNA: TGTGCCAGCAGTTTTCGAACGGTCGGGACATTTAACACCGGGGAGCTGTTTTTT.

V usage is TRBV11-3 and J usage is TRBJ2-1, with 14 bases lining up with TRBD2. The CDR3 is made up of 16 amino acids. Germline CDR1 is SGHNT and CDR2 is YENEEA. The junction had 6 bases not matched to a gene; V was cut back by 4 bases and J by 7 bases. The CDR3 coding sequence is TGTGCCAGCAGCTCTCGCGGACTAGCGGGAGGAAATGAGCAGTTCTTC. Translating gives CASSSRGLAGGNEQFF.

The rearrangement links TRBV24-1 to TRBJ1-1, with a possible D match to TRBD1 (6 bases). V was shortened by 5 bases and J by 4 bases, with 13 bases between the two germline ends. The CDR3 length is 14 residues. CDR1 KGHDR and CDR2 SFDVKD come from the germline V gene. CDR3 nucleotide sequence: TGTGCCACCAGTGCGAATAGGGGGGGCACTGAAGCTTTCTTT. Residues: CATSANRGGTEAFF.

This sequence joins TRBV7-8 and TRBJ2-2, with 10 bases lining up with TRBD2. The germline V gene encodes CDR1 SGHVS and CDR2 FQNEAQ. Trimming cost V 3 bases and J 6 bases; bases outside gene matches: 7. The CDR3 contains 16 residues. The CDR3 DNA is TGTGCCAGCAGCTTGTTCTTGGGACTAGCGCCCGGGGAGCTGTTTTTT. It specifies CASSLFLGLAPGELFF.

The gene calls are TRBV7-6 and TRBJ1-3; D is unclear. V gave up 2 bases and J gave up 3 bases, with 11 bases separating them. Germline CDR1 is SGHVS and CDR2 is FNYEAQ. This CDR3 region has 15 residues. CDR3 loop: CASSLTGSYGNTIYF. For the CDR3, the DNA is TGTGCCAGCAGCTTAACCGGGAGCTATGGAAACACCATATATTTT.

This clone was counted a single time. This sequence joins TRBV6-4 and TRBJ2-7; 12 bases match TRBD1. The CDR3 consists of 17 residues. Germline trimming cut 7 bases from V and 12 bases from J; bases unmatched to any gene: 22. Germline V gene sequence: CDR1 MRHNA, CDR2 SNTAGT. The CDR3 nucleotides read TGTGCCAGCAAGGGACAGGGGGCTTCATCTAATAAGAATAAGGTGTACTTC. It specifies CASKGQGASSNKNKVYF.

This clone was counted between two and nine times. This chain connects TRBV12-3 or TRBV12-4 to TRBJ1-2, with D unresolved. The CDR3 runs to 13 residues. V was shortened by 8 bases and J by 2 bases, with 12 bases between the two germline ends. The CDR3 spells CASASSRNYGYTF. DNA for the CDR3: TGTGCCAGCGCCTCTTCTCGGAACTATGGCTACACCTTC.

Details on this clone: The identical CDR3 is also encoded by other nucleotide sequences in the sample. J is TRBJ1-2 and V is TRBV18, with D maybe TRBD1 (6 bases). V gave up 0 bases and J gave up 3 bases, with 8 bases separating them. The germline V gene encodes CDR1 KGHSH and CDR2 LQKENI. The CDR3 sequence is 14 residues long. CDR3 DNA: TGTGCCAGCTCACCACCCGGGGGCTACTATGGCTACACCTTC. Translated: CASSPPGGYYGYTF.

This clone appeared a few times. The CDR3 is CATREGGYNSPLHF. The CDR3 bases are TGTGCCACCAGAGAAGGGGGTTATAATTCACCCCTCCACTTT. The chain uses TRBV15 and TRBJ1-6, with a tentative D call TRBD1 (6 bases). The CDR3 covers 14 residues. Germline CDR1 reads LNHNV; CDR2 reads YYDKDF (reference sequence). V lost 6 bases to trimming and J lost 4 bases, with 10 bases between them.

The rearrangement links TRBV28 to TRBJ2-3; tentatively, D is TRBD2 (5 bases). CDR1 and CDR2 (germline): MDHEN, SYDVKM. The CDR3 totals 16 residues. Trimming left V 5 bases short and J 6 bases short, with 21 bases between. CDR3 sequence: CASSPGSGRHWDTQYF. Here the CDR3 DNA reads TGTGCCAGCAGTCCGGGCAGCGGCAGACATTGGGATACGCAGTATTTT.

Of note for this clone: The same CDR3 can be traced to other DNA sequences in this sample. This rearrangement joins TRBV11-2 to TRBJ1-1, with D maybe TRBD1 (6 bases). Germline assignment: CDR1 SGHAT and CDR2 FQNNGV. V lost 5 bases, J lost 0 bases, and 13 bases lay in between. CDR3 length: 15 amino acids. The CDR3 DNA reads as TGTGCCAGCAGCCTAGCTGGACAGTTGAACACTGAAGCTTTCTTT. Residues: CASSLAGQLNTEAFF.

Concerning this clone: Other DNA sequences from this sample encode an identical CDR3 as well. The chain couples TRBV12-3 or TRBV12-4 to TRBJ1-2, with D perhaps matching TRBD1 (5 bases). Between the trimmed V and J ends, which lost 1 base and 5 bases, there was a span of 5 bases. The CDR3 runs to 12 residues. CDR3 DNA: TGTGCCAGCAGTTTAGGACAGTATGGCTACACCTTC. Translating gives CASSLGQYGYTF.

This chain links TRBV2 with TRBJ1-1, with D tentatively TRBD1 (6 bases). Germline V gene data show CDR1 as SNHLY and CDR2 as FYNNEI. The CDR3 spans 14 residues. Trimming removed 7 bases from V and 5 bases from J, with 17 bases in between. The CDR3 DNA reads TGTGCCAGCAAGGGTTCGAACAGGGAGACTGAAGCTTTCTTT. Amino acid sequence: CASKGSNRETEAFF.

J is TRBJ2-7 and V is TRBV27, with 8 bases identical to TRBD2. Germline V gene lookup returns CDR1 MNHEY and CDR2 SMNVEV (reference sequence). The CDR3 covers 14 residues. V was pared by 8 bases and J by 1 base, with 7 bases of the junction left unmatched. CDR3 residues: CASASGSKSYEQYF. As DNA, the CDR3 is TGTGCCAGCGCCAGCGGGAGTAAATCCTACGAGCAGTACTTC.

V is TRBV5-1 and J is TRBJ2-7; 7 bases map to TRBD1. The CDR3 length is 16 residues. Germline loops: CDR1 SGHRS, CDR2 YFSETQ. The junction had 14 bases not matched to a gene; V was cut back by 4 bases and J by 4 bases. CDR3 loop: CASSPGKSDRAYEQYF. The DNA of the CDR3 is TGCGCCAGCAGCCCGGGAAAGTCCGACAGGGCATACGAGCAGTACTTC. The complete variable domain, with remaining parts taken from reference TRBV5-1 and TRBJ2-7, reads KAGVTQTPRYLIKTRGQQVTLSCSPISGHRSVSWYQQTPGQGLQFLFEYFSETQRNKGNFPGRFSGRQFSNSRSEMNVSTLELGDSALYLCASSPGKSDRAYEQYFGPGTRLTVT.

This sequence joins TRBV21-1 and TRBJ2-3; the D segment call TRBD2 is taken from the table without a DNA check. TRBV21-1 is reported as a pseudogene. This CDR3 region has 16 residues. DNA of the CDR3: TGTGCCAGCAGCAAAGCCCAGGGACTAGCGGGAGATACGCAGTATTTT. Translating gives CASSKAQGLAGDTQYF.

As to this clone: This CDR3 is also generated by other DNA sequences in the sample. The rearrangement uses TRBV7-3 and TRBJ2-1; 12 nucleotides agree with TRBD2. CDR3 length equals 15 residues. Germline trimming cut 4 bases from V and 4 bases from J; bases unmatched to any gene: 2. CDR1 and CDR2 from the germline V gene are SGHTA and FQGTGA. CDR3 region: CASSSGLAGYNEQFF. The CDR3 nucleotides read TGTGCCAGCAGCTCAGGACTAGCGGGATACAATGAGCAGTTCTTC.